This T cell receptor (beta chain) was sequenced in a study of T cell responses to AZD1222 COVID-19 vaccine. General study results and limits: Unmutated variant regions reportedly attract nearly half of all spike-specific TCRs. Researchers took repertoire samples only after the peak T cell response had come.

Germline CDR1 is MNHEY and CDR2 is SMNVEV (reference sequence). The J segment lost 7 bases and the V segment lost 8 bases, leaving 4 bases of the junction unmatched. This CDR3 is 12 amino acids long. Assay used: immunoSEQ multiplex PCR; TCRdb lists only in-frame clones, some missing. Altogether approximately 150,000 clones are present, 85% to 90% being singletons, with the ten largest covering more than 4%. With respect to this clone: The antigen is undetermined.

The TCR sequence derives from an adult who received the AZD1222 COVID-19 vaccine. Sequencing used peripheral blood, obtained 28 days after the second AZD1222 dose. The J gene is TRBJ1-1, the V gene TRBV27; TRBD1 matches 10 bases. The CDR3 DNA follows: TGTGCCAGCTCGACAGGGGGCGTTGAAGCTTTCTTT. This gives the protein CASSTGGVEAFF.